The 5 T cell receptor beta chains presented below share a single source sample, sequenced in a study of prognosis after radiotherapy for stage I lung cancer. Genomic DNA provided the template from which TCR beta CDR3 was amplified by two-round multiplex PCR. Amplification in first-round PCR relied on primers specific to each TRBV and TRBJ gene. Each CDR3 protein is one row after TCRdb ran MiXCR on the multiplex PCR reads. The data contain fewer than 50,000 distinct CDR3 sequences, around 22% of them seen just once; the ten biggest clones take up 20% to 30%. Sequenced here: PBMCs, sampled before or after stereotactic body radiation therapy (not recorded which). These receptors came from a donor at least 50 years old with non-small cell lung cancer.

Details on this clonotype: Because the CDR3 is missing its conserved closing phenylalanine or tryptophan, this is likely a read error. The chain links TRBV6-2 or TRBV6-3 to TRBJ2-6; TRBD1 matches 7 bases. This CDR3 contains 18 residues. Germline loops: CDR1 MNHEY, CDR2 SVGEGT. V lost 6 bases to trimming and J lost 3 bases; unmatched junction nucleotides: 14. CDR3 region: CASSRPTGTIYGANVLTL. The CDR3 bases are TGTGCCAGCAGCCGACCGACAGGGACAATCTATGGGGCCAACGTCCTGACTTTA.

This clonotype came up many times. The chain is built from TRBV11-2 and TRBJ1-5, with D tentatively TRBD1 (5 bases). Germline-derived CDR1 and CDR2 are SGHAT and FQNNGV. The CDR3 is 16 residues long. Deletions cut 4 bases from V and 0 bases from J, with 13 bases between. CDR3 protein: CASSYPGRASNQPQHF. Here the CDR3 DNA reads TGTGCCAGCAGCTACCCGGGACGCGCTAGCAATCAGCCCCAGCATTTT.

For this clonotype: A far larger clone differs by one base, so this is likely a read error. Here the CDR3 DNA reads TGTGCCAGCAGTGAGCCCCTGACAGGGGAGTTAAATTTACCCCTCCACTTT. It encodes CASSEPLTGELNLPLHF. The rearrangement links TRBV6-1 to TRBJ1-6; TRBD1 aligns across 8 bases. This CDR3 is built from 17 residues. CDR1 is MNHNS and CDR2 is SASEGT in the germline V gene.

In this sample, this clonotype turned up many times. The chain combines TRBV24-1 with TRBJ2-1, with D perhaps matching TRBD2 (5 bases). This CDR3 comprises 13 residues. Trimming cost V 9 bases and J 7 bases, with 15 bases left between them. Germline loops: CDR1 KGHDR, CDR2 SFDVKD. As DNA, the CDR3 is TGTGCCACCCGTCGGGGTGCAGGAAATGAGCAGTTCTTC. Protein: CATRRGAGNEQFF.

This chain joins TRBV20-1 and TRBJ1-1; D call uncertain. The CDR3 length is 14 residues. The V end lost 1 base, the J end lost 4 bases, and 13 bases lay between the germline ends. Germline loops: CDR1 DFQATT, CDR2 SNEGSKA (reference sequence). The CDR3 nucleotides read TGCAGTGCTAGAGTCTCCCAAGGAGGCACTGAAGCTTTCTTT. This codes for CSARVSQGGTEAFF.